These T cell receptor beta chains were read from a single sample in a study of shared clonotypes between healthy human individuals. The repertoire was sequenced with immunoSEQ multiplex PCR; TCRdb's copy has only in-frame clones and lacks some. The sample consists of hundreds of thousands of clones, about 91% of them appearing once. The sequenced material came from naive CD8+ T cells sorted from blood. These receptors all come from a young man in good health. CDR3s include the opening cysteine and the closing phenylalanine or tryptophan. Size tells how often a clone was seen (once, few, many) or the class of an expanded clone, and some rows leave it out.

TRBJ2-1 | - | TRBV11-2 | CASSQIAGTLF
TRBJ2-1 | - | TRBV4-1 | CASSQAGHEQFF
TRBJ2-7 | - | TRBV7-9 | CASSPPEGEQYF
TRBJ2-2 | - | TRBV6-4 | CASSDSGTGNTGELFF
TRBJ1-2 | - | TRBV11-2 | CASSPQGAGYGYTF
TRBJ2-1 | - | TRBV5-6 | CASSLGVRSYNEQFF
TRBJ2-7 | - | TRBV7-9 | CASSPQTSGYDSYEQYF
TRBJ2-7 | - | TRBV27 | CASSLARRSYEQYF
TRBJ2-7 | - | TRBV6-6 | CASTTGLRADEQYF
TRBJ1-1 | once | TRBV13 | CASSLLTGNTEAFF
TRBJ2-5 | - | TRBV14 | CASSQPTVGWETQYF
TRBJ2-3 | - | TRBV2 | CASSEDFTDTQYF
TRBJ2-2 | once | TRBV7-9 | CASSPPDREPYTGELFF
TRBJ2-7 | - | TRBV9 | CASSEGTGGGYYEQYF
TRBJ2-5 | - | TRBV9 | CASSVLGLADQETQYF
TRBJ2-3 | - | TRBV28 | CASSLRDFSTDTQYF
TRBJ2-3 | once | TRBV28 | CASNGGSLADTQYF
TRBJ1-1 | - | TRBV27 | CASSLSFRFPAEAFF
TRBJ2-7 | - | TRBV28 | CASSLSGQGYEQYF
TRBJ1-3 | - | TRBV11-2 | CASSPPSSGNTIYF
TRBJ2-2 | - | TRBV27 | CASSFGGRGTGELFF
- | - | TRBV6-1 | CASSERYGRATYEQYF
TRBJ2-7 | - | TRBV4-3 | CASSQGAGGTYEQYF
TRBJ2-7 | - | TRBV28 | CASSYFQGLAVYEQYF
TRBJ1-4 | - | TRBV27 | CASSPIDSNNEKLFF
TRBJ2-7 | - | TRBV5-4 | CASSSGGTYEQYF
TRBJ2-7 | once | TRBV28 | CASSYGTSYEQYF
TRBJ2-2 | - | TRBV7-9 | CASSTPLAGGDTGELFF
TRBJ1-1 | once | TRBV15 | CATSREWAGVNTEAFF
TRBJ2-1 | - | TRBV27 | CASSLSGGEQFF
TRBJ2-3 | - | TRBV28 | CASSLSGSTDTQYF
TRBJ2-3 | - | TRBV5-4 | CASSSGDRDDTQYF
TRBJ2-1 | - | TRBV18 | CASTVAGEHNEQFF
TRBJ2-7 | - | TRBV7-2 | CASSLIWDRAYEQYF
TRBJ1-1 | - | TRBV27 | CASSELEGEAFF
TRBJ2-7 | - | TRBV29-1 | CSVMLAEKYYEQYF
TRBJ2-7 | - | TRBV7-9 | CASSFRDLGEQYF
TRBJ2-7 | - | TRBV6-5 | CASSLRKGWYEQYF
TRBJ1-2 | - | TRBV7-9 | CASSLSSGEDAYGYTF
TRBJ2-1 | few | TRBV28 | CASSPLGASYNEQFF
TRBJ2-7 | - | TRBV6-6 | CASSFRDRGHEQYF
TRBJ2-6 | few | TRBV29-1 | CSVLQGSGANVLTF
TRBJ2-7 | - | TRBV4-1 | CASSQDPEGHFHEQYF
TRBJ1-5 | - | TRBV4-3 | CASSQDWTDSNQPQHF
TRBJ2-5 | - | TRBV29-1 | CSVRYDRRQETQYF
TRBJ2-1 | - | TRBV27 | CASSFRGLPSYNEQFF
TRBJ1-5 | - | TRBV27 | CASSRVGGQPQHF
TRBJ2-7 | - | TRBV10-3 | CAISESPGDRATLYEQYF
TRBJ2-3 | - | TRBV27 | CASSLIITPTGKRDTQYF
TRBJ2-3 | - | TRBV7-9 | CASSLESDTQYF
TRBJ2-1 | - | TRBV5-6 | CASSFGREQFF
TRBJ2-7 | - | TRBV28 | CASSISAGDSYEQYF
TRBJ2-3 | - | TRBV28 | CAITESTDTQYF
TRBJ1-5 | - | TRBV27 | CASSLSHRVSNQPQHF
TRBJ2-3 | - | TRBV12-5 | CASGLTPTGLNTQYF
TRBJ2-7 | once | TRBV28 | CASSPRIVRYEQYF
TRBJ2-1 | - | TRBV10-1 | CATGEGVSYNEQFF
TRBJ2-1 | once | TRBV2 | CASSATRDWIYNEQFF